This T cell receptor beta chain is from a study of CD8+ T cells in alopecia areata. TCR sequencing used cDNA made by reverse transcription of extracted RNA. TCRdb's table, derived via immunoSEQ multiplex PCR, lists solely in-frame clones and lacks some. The sample lists about 300,000 clones, none appearing once, the ten largest making up about 1.2%. Study-level points and caveats: Patients shared TCRs less clearly than mice did, possibly owing to HLA.

This CDR3 region has 15 residues. Germline V gene data show CDR1 as NNHNN and CDR2 as SYGAGS (reference sequence). V shed 3 bases, J shed 4 bases, and the junction held 1 base outside the gene matches. The table lists this clone with a few counts. Antigen specificity is unknown. The listed genes are named as in mouse. Read data end 4 residues before the CDR3 end; the end is taken from the germline J gene. Scientists pooled cutaneous lymph node cells and sorted them on CD4, CD8alpha, NKG2D, NKG2ACE and other markers. The receptor was isolated from a C3H/HeJ mouse with alopecia areata. Mouse MHC haplotype: H2-k. Sequencing was carried out using CD4+ T cells sorted from a lymph node. The rearrangement uses TRBV13-2 and TRBJ2-2; 12 positions agree with TRBD2. CDR3 residues: CASGGLGGRTGQLYF. Incomplete CDR3 DNA: TGTGCCAGCGGTGGACTGGGGGGGCGCACCGGG.